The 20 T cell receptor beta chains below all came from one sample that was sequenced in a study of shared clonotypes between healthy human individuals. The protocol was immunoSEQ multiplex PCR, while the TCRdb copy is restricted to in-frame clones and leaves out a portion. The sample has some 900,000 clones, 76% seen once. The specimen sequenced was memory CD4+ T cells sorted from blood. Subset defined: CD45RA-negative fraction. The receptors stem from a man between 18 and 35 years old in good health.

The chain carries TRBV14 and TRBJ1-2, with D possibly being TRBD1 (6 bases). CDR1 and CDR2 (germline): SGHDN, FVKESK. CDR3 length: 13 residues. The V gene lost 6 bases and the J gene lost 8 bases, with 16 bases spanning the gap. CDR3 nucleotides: TGTGCCAGCAGTCCTGACAGGCGGCAGGGCTACACCTTC. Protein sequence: CASSPDRRQGYTF.

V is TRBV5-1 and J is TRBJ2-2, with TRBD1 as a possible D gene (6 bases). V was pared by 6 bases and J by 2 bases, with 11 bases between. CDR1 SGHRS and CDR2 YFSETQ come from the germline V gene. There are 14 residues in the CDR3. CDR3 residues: CASNPGHNTGELFF. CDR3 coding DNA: TGCGCCAGCAATCCGGGACACAACACCGGGGAGCTGTTTTTT.

The DNA of the CDR3 is TGTGCCTGGAGTGTACGGCCGAGCTGGATCTCCTACGAGCAGTACTTC. Residues: CAWSVRPSWISYEQYF. V usage is TRBV30 and J usage is TRBJ2-7; D unresolved. The CDR3 loop spans 16 amino acids. CDR1 and CDR2 from the germline V gene are GTSNPN and SVGIG (reference sequence). The V and J ends lost 0 bases and 0 bases respectively, with 15 bases between them.

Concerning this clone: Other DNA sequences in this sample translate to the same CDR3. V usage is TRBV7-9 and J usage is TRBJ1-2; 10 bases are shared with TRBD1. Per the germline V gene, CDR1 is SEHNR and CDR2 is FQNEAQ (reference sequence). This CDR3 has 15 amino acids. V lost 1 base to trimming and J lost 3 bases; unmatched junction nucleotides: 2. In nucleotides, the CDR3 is TGTGCCAGCAGCTTAGGACAGGGGGCGGACTATGGCTACACCTTC. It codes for CASSLGQGADYGYTF.

CDR3 loop: CASSTPGTANQPQHF. DNA for the CDR3: TGTGCCAGCAGTACCCCCGGGACTGCAAATCAGCCCCAGCATTTT. The chain joins TRBV2 to TRBJ1-5; D may be TRBD1 (5 bases). Deletions cut 5 bases from V and 4 bases from J, with 15 bases between. In germline, CDR1 is SNHLY, CDR2 FYNNEI. The CDR3 spans 15 residues.

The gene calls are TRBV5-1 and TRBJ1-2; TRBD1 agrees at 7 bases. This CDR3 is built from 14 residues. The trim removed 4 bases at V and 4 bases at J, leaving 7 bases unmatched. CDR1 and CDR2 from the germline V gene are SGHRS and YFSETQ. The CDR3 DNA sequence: TGCGCCAGCAGCCGCGGGGACAGCGGCTATGGCTACACCTTC. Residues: CASSRGDSGYGYTF.

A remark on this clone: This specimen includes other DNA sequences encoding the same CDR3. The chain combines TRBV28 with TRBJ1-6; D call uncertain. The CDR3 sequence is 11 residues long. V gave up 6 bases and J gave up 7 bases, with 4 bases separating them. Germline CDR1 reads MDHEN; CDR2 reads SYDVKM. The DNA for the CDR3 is TGTGCCAGCAGCCAAAATTCACCCCTCCACTTT. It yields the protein CASSQNSPLHF.

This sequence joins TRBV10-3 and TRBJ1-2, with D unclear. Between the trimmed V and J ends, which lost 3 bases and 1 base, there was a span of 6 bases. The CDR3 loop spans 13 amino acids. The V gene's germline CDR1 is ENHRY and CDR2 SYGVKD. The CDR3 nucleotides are TGTGCCATCAGTGACGGGGTTAACTATGGCTACACCTTC. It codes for CAISDGVNYGYTF.

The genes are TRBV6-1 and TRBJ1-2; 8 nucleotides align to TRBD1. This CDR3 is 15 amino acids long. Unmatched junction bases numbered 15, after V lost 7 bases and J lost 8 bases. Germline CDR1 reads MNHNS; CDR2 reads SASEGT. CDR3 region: CASIEDRGVYGGYTF. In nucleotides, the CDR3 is TGTGCCAGCATAGAAGACAGGGGAGTATACGGAGGCTACACCTTC.

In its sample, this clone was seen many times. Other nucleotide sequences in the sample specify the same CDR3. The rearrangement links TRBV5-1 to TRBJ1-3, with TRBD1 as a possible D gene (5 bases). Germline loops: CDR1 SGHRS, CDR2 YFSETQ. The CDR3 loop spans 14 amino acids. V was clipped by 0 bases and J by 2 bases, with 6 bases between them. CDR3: CASSLGGTGNTIYF. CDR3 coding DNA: TGCGCCAGCAGCTTGGGGGGCACTGGAAACACCATATATTTT.

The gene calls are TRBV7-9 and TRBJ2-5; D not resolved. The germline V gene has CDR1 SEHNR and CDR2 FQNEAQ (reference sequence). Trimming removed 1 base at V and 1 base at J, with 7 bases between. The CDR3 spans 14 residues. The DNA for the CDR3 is TGTGCCAGCAGCTTAGTGGGAACCCAAGAGACCCAGTACTTC. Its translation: CASSLVGTQETQYF.

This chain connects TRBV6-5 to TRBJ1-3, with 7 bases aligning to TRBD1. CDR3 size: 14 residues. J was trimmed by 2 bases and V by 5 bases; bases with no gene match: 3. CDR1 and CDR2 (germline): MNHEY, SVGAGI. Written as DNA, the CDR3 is TGTGCCAGCAGTACCGGGACAGCTGGAAACACCATATATTTT. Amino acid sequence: CASSTGTAGNTIYF.

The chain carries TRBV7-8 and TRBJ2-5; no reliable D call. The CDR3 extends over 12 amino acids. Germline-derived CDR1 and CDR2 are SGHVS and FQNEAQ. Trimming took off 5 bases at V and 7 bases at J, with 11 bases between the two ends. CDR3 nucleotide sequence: TGTGCCAGCAGCCGTGTTTTGGGGACCCAGTACTTC. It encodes CASSRVLGTQYF.

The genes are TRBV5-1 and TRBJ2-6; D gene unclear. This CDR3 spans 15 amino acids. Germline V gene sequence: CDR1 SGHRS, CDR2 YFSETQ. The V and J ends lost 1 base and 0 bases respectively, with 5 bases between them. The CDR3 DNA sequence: TGCGCCAGCAGCTTGAGCTTCTCTGGGGCCAACGTCCTGACTTTC. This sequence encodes CASSLSFSGANVLTF.

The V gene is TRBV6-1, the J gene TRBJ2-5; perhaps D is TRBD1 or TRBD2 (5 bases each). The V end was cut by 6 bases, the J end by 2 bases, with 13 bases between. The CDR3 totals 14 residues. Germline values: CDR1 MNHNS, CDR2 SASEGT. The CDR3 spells CASRWGSGQETQYF. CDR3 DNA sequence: TGTGCCAGCAGGTGGGGCAGCGGACAAGAGACCCAGTACTTC.

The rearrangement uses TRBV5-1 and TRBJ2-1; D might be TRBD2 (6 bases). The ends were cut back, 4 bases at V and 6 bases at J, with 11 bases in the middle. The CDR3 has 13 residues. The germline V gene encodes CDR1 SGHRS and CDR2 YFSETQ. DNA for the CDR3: TGCGCCAGCAGCCTTACTAGCCTCAATGAGCAGTTCTTC. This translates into CASSLTSLNEQFF.

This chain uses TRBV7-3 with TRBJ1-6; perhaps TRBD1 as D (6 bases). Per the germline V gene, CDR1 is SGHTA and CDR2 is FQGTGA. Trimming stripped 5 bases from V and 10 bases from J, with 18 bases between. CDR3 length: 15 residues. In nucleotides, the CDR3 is TGTGCCAGCAGCCAGGGGTTGGGCCGAGGATCACCCCTCCACTTT. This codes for CASSQGLGRGSPLHF. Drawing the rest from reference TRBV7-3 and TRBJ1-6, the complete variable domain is GAGVSQTPSNKVTEKGKYVELRCDPISGHTALYWYRQSLGQGPEFLIYFQGTGAADDSGLPNDRFFAVRPEGSVSTLKIQRTERGDSAVYLCASSQGLGRGSPLHFGNGTRLTVT.

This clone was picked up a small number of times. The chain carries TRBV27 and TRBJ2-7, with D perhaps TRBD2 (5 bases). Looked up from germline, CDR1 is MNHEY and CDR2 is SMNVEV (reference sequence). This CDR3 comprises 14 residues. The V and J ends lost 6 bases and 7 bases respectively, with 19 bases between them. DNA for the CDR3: TGTGCCAGCAGGGTACGGAGGAGCGACGGGGAGCAGTACTTC. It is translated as CASRVRRSDGEQYF.

The CDR3, as DNA: TGCGCCAGCAGCCATGCCCAAGATGTGGATAATTCACCCCTCCACTTT. It translates to CASSHAQDVDNSPLHF. The chain combines TRBV4-1 with TRBJ1-6; the D is unclear. V was shortened by 3 bases and J by 5 bases, with 14 bases between the two germline ends. The germline gives CDR1 MGHRA, CDR2 YSYEKL. The CDR3 is 16 residues long.

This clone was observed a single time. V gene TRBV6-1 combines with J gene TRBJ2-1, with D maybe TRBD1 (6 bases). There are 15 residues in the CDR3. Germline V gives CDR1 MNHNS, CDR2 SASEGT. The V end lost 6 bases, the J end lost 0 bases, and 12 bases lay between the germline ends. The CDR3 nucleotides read TGTGCCAGCAGGGGGACACCTACCTCCTACAATGAGCAGTTCTTC. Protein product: CASRGTPTSYNEQFF.